Sequencing of this TCR beta chain was carried out in a study of shared clonotypes between healthy human individuals. Positive CCR7 selection of CD45RO-negative cells yielded the naive CD8 cells, and terminally differentiated effector memory CD45RA+ cells were excluded. Comments on this clone: Its target is not known.

Execution of the assay was at deep level. Over several immunoSEQ plates, each subset's genomic DNA was distributed in even portions. Some clones are missing from TCRdb's copy, which holds only in-frame ones; the method was immunoSEQ multiplex PCR. This sample has nearly 600,000 clones; just under 97% occur once, and the top ten carry approximately 0.1%. Whole-study results and caveats: Clonotype sharing among donors was thought likely to change with sequencing depth.

Sequencing was carried out using naive CD8+ T cells sorted from blood. The sequence derives from a woman in her twenties or thirties in good health.

The CDR3 protein is CASSLTGSYNEQFF. The DNA of the CDR3 is TGTGCCAGCAGCTTAACAGGTTCCTACAATGAGCAGTTCTTC. V and J are TRBV7-9 and TRBJ2-1, with D possibly TRBD1 on 5 matching bases. Germline V gives CDR1 SEHNR, CDR2 FQNEAQ (reference sequence). Between the trimmed V and J ends, which lost 2 bases and 1 base, there was a span of 6 bases. CDR3 length: 14 amino acids. Based on the CDR3 plus reference TRBV7-9 and TRBJ2-1, the full variable domain is DTGVSQNPRHKITKRGQNVTFRCDPISEHNRLYWYRQTLGQGPEFLTYFQNEAQLEKSRLLSDRFSAERPKGSFSTLEIQRTEQGDSAMYLCASSLTGSYNEQFFGPGTRLTVL.